Listed below are T cell receptor beta chains from one sample, sequenced in a study of T cells expressing NK-cell markers. TCRdb re-called the 5' RACE reads, yielding one record per CDR3 amino acid sequence without DNA. This sample's clone table lists 130,000 to 150,000 distinct CDR3 sequences. The sample taken for sequencing was blood T cells: a sorted CD56 or NKG2C T cell subset, CD4+ or CD8+ T cells, or bulk PBMC T cells (not recorded which). These receptor sequences come from a man aged 18 to 29 in good health. Both conserved end residues are part of each CDR3. The order of the fields is V gene, J gene, CDR3 protein.

TRBV12-3/TRBV12-4	TRBJ1-5	CASSTAGTSQPQHF
TRBV9	TRBJ2-2	CASSVGADLTGELFF
TRBV6-5	TRBJ2-7	CASIDPGSAYEQYF
TRBV14	TRBJ2-1	CASSRSPFAGASYNEQFF
TRBV4-2	TRBJ1-5	CASSQMVNQPQHF
TRBV21-1	TRBJ1-1	CASSPPDRDGTEAFF
TRBV7-6	TRBJ2-3	CASSLLLDFTDTQYF
TRBV19	TRBJ2-1	CATKEGPGNEQFF
TRBV12-3/TRBV12-4	TRBJ2-1	CASSFKAGYNEQFF
TRBV25-1	TRBJ2-2	CASSRKAGELFF
TRBV7-9	TRBJ2-3	CASNFSFWRDDTDTQYF
TRBV29-1	TRBJ1-2	CSTRDSGLYGYTF
TRBV21-1	TRBJ2-3	CASSRQGSFPDTQYF
TRBV12-3/TRBV12-4	TRBJ2-1	CASSLGPGTGGYNEQFF
TRBV6-5	TRBJ1-6	CASSYSGGSQPLHF
TRBV27	TRBJ2-2	CASSIGGAGGELFF
TRBV2	TRBJ2-1	CASGAPGGEQFF
TRBV18	TRBJ2-7	CASSSLEWLAGDYYEQYF
TRBV23-1	TRBJ2-5	CASSQPTPRGQGVETQYF
TRBV20-1	TRBJ2-2	CSARDMASGRTGELFF
TRBV12-3/TRBV12-4	TRBJ2-3	CASSLKGDSDSTDTQYF
TRBV6-1	TRBJ2-7	CASSLQGAHEQYF
TRBV7-8	TRBJ2-1	CASRVVAGGIADYNEQFF
TRBV11-1	TRBJ2-7	CASSSLEKYEQYF
TRBV27	TRBJ2-2	CASSPTAPGGGELFF
TRBV7-9	TRBJ2-3	CASSLHVGGSTDTQYF
TRBV5-5	TRBJ2-2	CASSLEGWTGELFF
TRBV28	TRBJ2-7	CASSNLNEQYF
TRBV6-1	TRBJ1-1	CASTLGGGGDEAFF
TRBV15	TRBJ2-3	CATSRVLSDTQYF
TRBV15	TRBJ2-3	CATSSAGDRVLRDTQYF
TRBV12-3/TRBV12-4	TRBJ1-1	CASSFGGNTEAFF
TRBV6-5	TRBJ2-7	CASSSPGENYEQYF
TRBV6-1	TRBJ2-1	CASSPSGIANEQFF
TRBV7-9	TRBJ2-2	CASRQQGGERTGELFF
TRBV29-1	TRBJ2-7	CSVVDRGSYEQYF
TRBV29-1	TRBJ2-7	CSVGSVSYEQYF
TRBV7-8	TRBJ2-7	CASSSFKQGAYEQYF
TRBV7-2	TRBJ2-2	CASSFPQREANTGELFF
TRBV16	TRBJ2-2	CASSARPYTGELFF
TRBV7-9	TRBJ2-1	CASRETNEQFF
TRBV4-3	TRBJ1-1	CASSQDSGPLNTEAFF
TRBV6-2/TRBV6-3	TRBJ2-3	CASKNPSGMNTQYF
TRBV7-9	TRBJ2-7	CASSSADPLYEQYF
TRBV6-1	TRBJ1-1	CASSMGMNTEAFF
TRBV5-5	TRBJ1-1	CASSGTDSRAEAFF
TRBV7-9	TRBJ2-7	CASSLAWGDIDSYEQYF
TRBV10-3	TRBJ2-1	CAISAAETYNEQFF
TRBV6-2/TRBV6-3	TRBJ2-7	CASSYADNSYEQYF
TRBV4-1	TRBJ2-5	CASSGPPAGDQETQYF
TRBV7-2	TRBJ2-3	CASSFGASSTDTQYF
TRBV30	TRBJ2-1	CAWRSSGRYYEQFF
TRBV7-9	TRBJ2-1	CAGQENNEQFF
TRBV7-9	TRBJ2-3	CASSFGGLAADTQYF
TRBV4-1	TRBJ2-1	CASSQGRINEQFF
TRBV23-1	TRBJ2-2	CASSQSKEPSTAGELFF
TRBV14	TRBJ2-1	CASSQANEQFF
TRBV3-1	TRBJ1-3	CASSIVAPGNTIYF
TRBV12-3/TRBV12-4	TRBJ1-2	CASSHTTGGRFYTF